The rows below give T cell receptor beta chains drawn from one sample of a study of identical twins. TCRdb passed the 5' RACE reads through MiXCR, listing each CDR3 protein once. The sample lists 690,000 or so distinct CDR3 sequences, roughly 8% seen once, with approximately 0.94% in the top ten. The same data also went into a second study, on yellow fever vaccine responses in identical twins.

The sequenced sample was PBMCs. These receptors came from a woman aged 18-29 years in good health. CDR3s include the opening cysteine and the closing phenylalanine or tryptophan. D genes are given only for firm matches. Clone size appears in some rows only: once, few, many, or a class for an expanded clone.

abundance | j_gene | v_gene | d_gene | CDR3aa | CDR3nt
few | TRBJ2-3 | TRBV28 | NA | CASSWAGTDTQYF | TGTGCCAGCAGTTGGGCAGGGACAGATACGCAGTATTTT
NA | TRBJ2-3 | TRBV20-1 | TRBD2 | CSAPRLAGESDTQYF | TGCAGTGCTCCCAGACTAGCGGGAGAATCAGATACGCAGTATTTT
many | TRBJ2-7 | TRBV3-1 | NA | CASSQEWGYEQYF | TGTGCCAGCAGCCAAGAGTGGGGCTACGAGCAGTACTTC
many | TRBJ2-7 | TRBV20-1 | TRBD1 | CSAIQGGRYEQYF | TGCAGTGCAATACAGGGGGGACGCTACGAGCAGTACTTC
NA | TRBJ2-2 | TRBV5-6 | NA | CASNGPGELFF | TGTGCCAGCAACGGTCCCGGGGAGCTGTTTTTT
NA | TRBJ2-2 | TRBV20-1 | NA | CSARRSGNTGELFF | TGCAGTGCTAGAAGGTCCGGGAACACCGGGGAGCTGTTTTTT
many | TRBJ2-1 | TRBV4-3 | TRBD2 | CASSQDLSGASYNEQFF | TGCGCCAGCAGCCAAGACCTTAGCGGGGCGTCCTACAATGAGCAGTTCTTC
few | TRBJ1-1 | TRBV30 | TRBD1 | CAWDREDLNTEAFF | TGTGCCTGGGACAGGGAGGATTTGAACACTGAAGCTTTCTTT
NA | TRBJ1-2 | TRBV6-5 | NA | CASGTRDGYTF | TGTGCCAGCGGAACCAGGGATGGCTACACCTTC
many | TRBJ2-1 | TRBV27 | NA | CASSPRGSYNEQFF | TGTGCCAGCAGTCCCCGGGGCTCCTACAATGAGCAGTTCTTC
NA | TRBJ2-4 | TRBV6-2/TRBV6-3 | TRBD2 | CASSRGTSGPKGPAKNIQYF | TGTGCCAGCAGTCGGGGGACTAGCGGGCCTAAGGGTCCAGCCAAAAACATTCAGTACTTC
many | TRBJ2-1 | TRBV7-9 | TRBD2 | CASSLGTSGNSYNEQFF | TGTGCCAGCAGCTTAGGAACTAGCGGGAACTCCTACAATGAGCAGTTCTTC
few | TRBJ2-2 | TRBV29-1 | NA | CSVDLRNTGELFF | TGCAGCGTTGATCTCAGAAACACCGGGGAGCTGTTTTTT
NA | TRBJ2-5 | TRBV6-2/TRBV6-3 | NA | CVSSYSGPRETQYF | TGTGTCAGCAGTTACTCAGGGCCAAGGGAGACCCAGTACTTC
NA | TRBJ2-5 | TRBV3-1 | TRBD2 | CASSLELAGPQETQYF | TGTGCCAGCAGCCTAGAGCTAGCGGGACCCCAAGAGACCCAGTACTTC
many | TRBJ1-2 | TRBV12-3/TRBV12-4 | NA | CASSLIGANYGYTF | TGTGCCAGCAGTCTAATTGGGGCTAACTATGGCTACACCTTC
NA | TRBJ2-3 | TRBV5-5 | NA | CASSSVGHLDTQYF | TGTGCCAGCAGCTCCGTGGGACATTTGGATACGCAGTATTTT
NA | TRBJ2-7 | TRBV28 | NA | CASRFRDYEQYF | TGTGCCAGCAGGTTTCGGGACTACGAGCAGTACTTC
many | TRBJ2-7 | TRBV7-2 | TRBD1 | CASSPRTGSYEQYF | TGCGCCAGCAGCCCCAGGACAGGGTCCTACGAGCAGTACTTC
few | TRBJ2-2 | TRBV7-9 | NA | CASSLLGAERITGELFF | TGTGCCAGCAGCTTACTAGGGGCCGAAAGGATCACCGGGGAGCTGTTTTTT
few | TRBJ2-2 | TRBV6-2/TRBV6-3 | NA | CASTPTGGPGELFF | TGTGCCAGCACCCCCACCGGGGGCCCCGGGGAGCTGTTTTTT
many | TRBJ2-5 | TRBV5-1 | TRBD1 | CASSASGGQETQYF | TGCGCCAGCAGCGCCTCAGGGGGCCAAGAGACCCAGTACTTC
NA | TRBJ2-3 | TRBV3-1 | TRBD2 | CASSRRQTGGFTDTQYF | TGTGCCAGCAGCCGAAGACAAACGGGGGGTTTCACAGATACGCAGTATTTT
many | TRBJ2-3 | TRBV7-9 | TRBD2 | CASSLGRTSPSDTQYF | TGTGCCAGCAGCTTAGGTCGGACTAGCCCTAGTGATACGCAGTATTTT
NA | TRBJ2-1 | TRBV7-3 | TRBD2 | CASSLLTLAGGYNEQFF | TGTGCCAGCAGCTTATTGACACTAGCGGGGGGTTACAATGAGCAGTTCTTC
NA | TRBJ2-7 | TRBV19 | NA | CASSIDLAYEQYF | TGTGCCAGTAGTATTGACTTGGCCTACGAGCAGTACTTC
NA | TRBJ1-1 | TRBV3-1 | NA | CASIQSGVGTEAFF | TGTGCCAGCATTCAGTCGGGGGTAGGCACTGAAGCTTTCTTT
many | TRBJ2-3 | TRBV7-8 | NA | CASSSPPGGTDTQYF | TGTGCCAGCAGCTCGCCACCAGGGGGCACAGATACGCAGTATTTT
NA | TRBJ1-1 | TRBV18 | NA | CASSPRAGETEAFF | TGTGCCAGCTCACCACGGGCAGGGGAGACTGAAGCTTTCTTT
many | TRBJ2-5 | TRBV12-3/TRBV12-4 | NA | CASSLGRIQETQYF | TGTGCCAGCAGTTTGGGGCGTATCCAAGAGACCCAGTACTTC
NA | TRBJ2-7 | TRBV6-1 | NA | CATEGRGAYEQYF | TGTGCCACCGAAGGACGGGGAGCCTACGAGCAGTACTTC
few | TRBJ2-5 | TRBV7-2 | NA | CASSSTTDFTGMETQYF | TGTGCCAGCAGCTCAACCACAGACTTTACAGGGATGGAGACCCAGTACTTC
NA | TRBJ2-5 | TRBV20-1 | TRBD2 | CSASSPQGGGGSYQETQYF | TGCAGTGCTAGCTCTCCCCAGGGCGGGGGGGGAAGTTACCAAGAGACCCAGTACTTC
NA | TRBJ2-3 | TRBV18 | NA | CASSPPTESSTDTQYF | TGTGCCAGCTCACCACCTACCGAATCCAGCACAGATACGCAGTATTTT
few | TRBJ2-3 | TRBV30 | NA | CAWSGAGDTQYF | TGTGCCTGGAGTGGGGCGGGAGATACGCAGTATTTT
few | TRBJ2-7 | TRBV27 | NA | CASRDRHYEQYF | TGTGCCAGCAGAGACAGGCATTACGAGCAGTACTTC
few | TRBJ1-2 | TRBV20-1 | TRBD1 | CSATRVGQGIHYGYTF | TGCAGTGCCACACGTGTCGGACAGGGAATCCACTATGGCTACACCTTC
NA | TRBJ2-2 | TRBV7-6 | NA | CASSLGQGGLNGGELFF | TGTGCCAGCAGCTTAGGTCAAGGGGGGCTAAACGGCGGGGAGCTGTTTTTT
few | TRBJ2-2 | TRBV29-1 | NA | CSVAGHLNTGELFF | TGCAGCGTTGCAGGGCACTTAAACACCGGGGAGCTGTTTTTT
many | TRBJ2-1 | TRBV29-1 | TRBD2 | CSVGGYGLAGGEQFF | TGCAGCGTTGGGGGCTACGGACTAGCGGGAGGTGAGCAGTTCTTC
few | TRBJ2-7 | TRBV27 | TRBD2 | CASSLGQASGTYEQYF | TGTGCCAGCAGTTTAGGGCAGGCTAGCGGGACCTACGAGCAGTACTTC
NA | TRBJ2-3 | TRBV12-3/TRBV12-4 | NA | CASSLSSTSRETDTQYF | TGTGCCAGCAGTTTATCCTCGACTAGTCGTGAGACAGATACGCAGTATTTT
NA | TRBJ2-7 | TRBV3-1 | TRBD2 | CASSSGLEKPYEQYF | TGTGCCAGCAGCTCGGGACTAGAGAAACCCTACGAGCAGTACTTC
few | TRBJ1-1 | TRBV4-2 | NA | CASSQHMNTEAFF | TGTGCCAGCAGCCAACACATGAACACTGAAGCTTTCTTT
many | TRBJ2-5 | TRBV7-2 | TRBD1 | CASRRDRGLQETQYF | TGTGCCAGCAGGCGGGACAGGGGGCTCCAAGAGACCCAGTACTTC
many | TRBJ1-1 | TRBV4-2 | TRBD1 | CASSQGQGGGNTEAFF | TGTGCCAGCAGCCAGGGACAGGGAGGGGGTAACACTGAAGCTTTCTTT
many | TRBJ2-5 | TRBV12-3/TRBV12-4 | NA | CASSPIVGGPGETQYF | TGTGCCAGCAGCCCCATCGTTGGAGGGCCCGGGGAGACCCAGTACTTC
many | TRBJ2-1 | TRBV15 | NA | CATSRDLGQGPSLNEQFF | TGTGCCACCAGCAGAGATCTTGGGCAGGGACCCTCCCTCAATGAGCAGTTCTTC
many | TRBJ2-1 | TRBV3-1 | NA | CASSQRRDEQFF | TGTGCCAGCAGCCAAAGGAGGGATGAGCAGTTCTTC
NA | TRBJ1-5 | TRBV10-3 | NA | CAISESTGQPQHF | TGTGCCATCAGTGAGTCGACGGGACAGCCCCAGCATTTT
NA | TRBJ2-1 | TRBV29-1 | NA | CSGQGGAYNEQFF | TGCAGCGGTCAGGGTGGGGCCTACAATGAGCAGTTCTTC
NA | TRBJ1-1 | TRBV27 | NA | CASKRGSDTEAFF | TGTGCCAGCAAAAGGGGGTCAGACACTGAAGCTTTCTTT